The sequence of this T cell receptor beta chain was determined in a study of identifying expanded T cells in peripheral blood. During the collection period, no donor immune events like infections were recorded. The CDR3 is 17 amino acids. The V gene lost 6 bases and the J gene lost 1 base, with 19 bases spanning the gap. The V gene's germline CDR1 is MNHEY and CDR2 SMNVEV (reference sequence). Sequenced by immunoSEQ multiplex PCR; TCRdb stores in-frame clones only, minus some. Among some 93,000 clones, 85% to 90% were seen once, and the ten largest hold 3.5% to 5%. Study results and caveats: Two-week clone count variance significantly increased as total template count grew. Over about two and four weeks, about 15 and 19 clones changed, versus around 1.3 between replicates.

Remarks on this clone: Antigen: not known.

Source material: blood. The rearrangement joins TRBV27 to TRBJ2-4; tentatively, D is TRBD2 (6 bases). This TCR came from a person aged 18 to 75 in good health. The CDR3 DNA reads as TGTGCCAGCAGAGCCACTTGGGGGGAAGGGGCCAAAAACATTCAGTACTTC. Residues: CASRATWGEGAKNIQYF.